A single sample is the source of the 9 T cell receptor beta chains below, sequenced in a study of T cell responses to AZD1222 COVID-19 vaccine. Produced via immunoSEQ multiplex PCR; TCRdb's table is partial and in-frame only. The sample carries around 170,000 clones, 90% recorded once. Source: peripheral blood, taken on day 0 of AZD1222 vaccination. These receptors were taken from an adult in good health.

This clone was seen only once. CDR3 in amino acids: CAWMAQWNTEAFF. Here the CDR3 DNA reads TGTGCCTGGATGGCACAGTGGAACACTGAAGCTTTCTTT. The chain links TRBV30 to TRBJ1-1, with unresolved D. Germline V lookup: CDR1 GTSNPN, CDR2 SVGIG (reference sequence). This CDR3 region has 13 residues. V was clipped by 4 bases and J by 1 base, with 10 bases between them.

The chain carries TRBV24-1 and TRBJ2-3; D may correspond to TRBD1 or TRBD2 (5 bases each). Germline assignment: CDR1 KGHDR and CDR2 SFDVKD. V was cut by 5 bases and J by 1 base, with 6 bases left in between. The CDR3 is 13 amino acids. The chain's CDR3 is CATSVGGTDTQYF. The CDR3 DNA follows: TGTGCCACCAGTGTGGGGGGCACAGATACGCAGTATTTT.

This rearrangement joins TRBV19 to TRBJ1-1; perhaps TRBD1 as D (6 bases). Trimming removed 1 base at V and 5 bases at J, with 14 bases between. The CDR3 is made up of 15 amino acids. Germline CDR1 is LNHDA and CDR2 is SQIVND (reference sequence). The CDR3 spells CASSIGTTGRTEAFF. CDR3 nucleotides: TGTGCCAGTAGTATAGGGACTACAGGGAGAACTGAAGCTTTCTTT.

This clone was seen a handful of times. V usage is TRBV7-3 and J usage is TRBJ1-5, with D possibly being TRBD1 (5 bases). The CDR3 totals 13 residues. Deletions cut 1 base from V and 5 bases from J, with 6 bases between. The V gene's germline CDR1 is SGHTA and CDR2 FQGTGA. CDR3 nucleotide sequence: TGTGCCAGCAGCTTAAGAGGGGATCAGCCCCAGCATTTT. As protein: CASSLRGDQPQHF.

This clone was seen only a few times. The V call is TRBV19, the J call TRBJ1-1; D not certain. The germline V and J ends were trimmed by 9 bases and 0 bases, with 11 bases remaining between them. This CDR3 region has 13 residues. In germline, CDR1 is LNHDA, CDR2 SQIVND (reference sequence). The CDR3 loop reads CASQALMNTEAFF. The CDR3 DNA is TGTGCCAGCCAGGCGCTTATGAACACTGAAGCTTTCTTT.

This clone was counted between two and nine times. The gene calls are TRBV9 and TRBJ1-4; the D gene is possibly TRBD1 (6 bases). CDR3 length: 14 residues. Germline CDR1 SGDLS, CDR2 YYNGEE. Trimming took off 5 bases at V and 6 bases at J, with 14 bases between the two ends. CDR3 region: CASSPQGQDEKLFF. CDR3 in DNA: TGTGCCAGCAGTCCCCAGGGGCAGGATGAAAAACTGTTTTTT.

This chain joins TRBV9 and TRBJ2-7; 7 bases agree with TRBD1. J gave up 2 bases and V 0 bases, and 5 bases lay outside the gene matches. Germline CDR1 is SGDLS and CDR2 is YYNGEE. The length of the CDR3 is 15 residues. CDR3 region: CASSVEGTVPYEQYF. The CDR3 nucleotides are TGTGCCAGCAGCGTAGAAGGGACAGTACCCTACGAGCAGTACTTC.

The chain carries TRBV30 and TRBJ2-3; 9 nucleotides align to TRBD2. The CDR3 contains 14 residues. Germline V gives CDR1 GTSNPN, CDR2 SVGIG (reference sequence). Trimming cost V 5 bases and J 6 bases; bases outside gene matches: 9. The CDR3: CAWASGVGRDTQYF. In DNA, the CDR3 is TGTGCCTGGGCTAGCGGGGTTGGCAGGGATACGCAGTATTTT.

The chain employs TRBV10-2 and TRBJ1-5; D gene ambiguous. Trimming took off 3 bases at V and 2 bases at J, with 11 bases between the two ends. Germline CDR1 is WSHSY and CDR2 is SAAADI. CDR3 length: 15 amino acids. DNA of the CDR3: TGCGCCAGCAGTGACGTGGGGAAAGGCAATCAGCCCCAGCATTTT. Translation: CASSDVGKGNQPQHF.